The TCR beta chain under discussion was sequenced for a study of shared clonotypes between healthy human individuals. General study points: Non-shared clonotypes were found to have lower generation probabilities than the clonotypes that were shared by all four of the sorted-subset donors.

The CDR3 runs to 13 residues. Trimming removed 2 bases at V and 4 bases at J, with 8 bases between. Germline lookup yields CDR1 MNHNS and CDR2 SASEGT. The table lists this clone with a count of one. The antigen remains unidentified. The donor population consisted of healthy HIV-negative adults with no recent acute infections or vaccinations. The authors ran the assay at deep level. Several immunoSEQ 96-well plates shared each subset's DNA, each plate a replicate. Libraries were prepared by immunoSEQ multiplex PCR; TCRdb keeps only in-frame clonotypes and omits some of them. The sample consists of approximately 980,000 clones, approximately 76% of them appearing once.

The sample was memory CD4+ T cells sorted from blood. Subset defined: CD45RA-negative fraction. This receptor was identified in a young man in good health. J is TRBJ1-2 and V is TRBV6-1; D might be TRBD1 (5 bases). Here the CDR3 DNA reads TGTGCCAGCAGTGAACGGGACGGCTATGGCTACACCTTC. Amino acids: CASSERDGYGYTF.